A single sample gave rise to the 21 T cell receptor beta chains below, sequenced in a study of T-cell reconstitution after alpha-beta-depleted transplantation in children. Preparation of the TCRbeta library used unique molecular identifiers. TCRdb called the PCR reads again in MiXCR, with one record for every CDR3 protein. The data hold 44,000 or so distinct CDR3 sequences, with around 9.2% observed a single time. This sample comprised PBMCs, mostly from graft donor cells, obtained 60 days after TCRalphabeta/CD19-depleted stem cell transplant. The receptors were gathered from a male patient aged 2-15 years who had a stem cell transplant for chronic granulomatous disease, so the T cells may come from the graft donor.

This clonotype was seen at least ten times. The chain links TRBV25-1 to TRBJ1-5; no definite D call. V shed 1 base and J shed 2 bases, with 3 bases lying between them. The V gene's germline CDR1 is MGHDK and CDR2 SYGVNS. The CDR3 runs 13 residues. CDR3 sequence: CASSEWGNQPQHF. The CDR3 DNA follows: TGTGCCAGCAGTGAATGGGGCAATCAGCCCCAGCATTTT.

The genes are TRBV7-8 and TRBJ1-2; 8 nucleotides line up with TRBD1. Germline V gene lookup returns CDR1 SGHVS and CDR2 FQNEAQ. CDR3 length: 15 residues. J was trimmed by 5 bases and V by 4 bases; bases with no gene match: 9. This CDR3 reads CASSYLSRGLYGYTF. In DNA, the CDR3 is TGTGCCAGCAGCTATCTAAGCAGGGGGCTATATGGCTACACCTTC.

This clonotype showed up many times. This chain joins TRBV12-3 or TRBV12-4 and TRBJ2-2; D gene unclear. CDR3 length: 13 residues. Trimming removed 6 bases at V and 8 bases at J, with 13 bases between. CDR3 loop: CASRSSMVGELFF. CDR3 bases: TGTGCCAGCAGGTCCTCCATGGTGGGGGAGCTGTTTTTT.

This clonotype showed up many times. The CDR3 spells CASSLKYGGGSPLHF. CDR3 nucleotide sequence: TGTGCCAGCAGCTTAAAGTATGGGGGGGGATCACCCCTCCACTTT. This chain uses TRBV7-2 with TRBJ1-6; tentatively, D is TRBD1 (5 bases). Trimming stripped 2 bases from V and 10 bases from J, with 15 bases between. The CDR3 has 15 residues. CDR1 is SGHTA and CDR2 is FQGNSA in the germline V gene.

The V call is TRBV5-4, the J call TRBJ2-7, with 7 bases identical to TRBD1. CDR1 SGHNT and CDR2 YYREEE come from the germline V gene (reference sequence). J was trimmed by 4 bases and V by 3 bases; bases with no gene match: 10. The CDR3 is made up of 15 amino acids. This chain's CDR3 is CASSYLRQGQYEQYF. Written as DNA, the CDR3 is TGTGCCAGCAGCTACCTTAGACAGGGCCAATACGAGCAGTACTTC.

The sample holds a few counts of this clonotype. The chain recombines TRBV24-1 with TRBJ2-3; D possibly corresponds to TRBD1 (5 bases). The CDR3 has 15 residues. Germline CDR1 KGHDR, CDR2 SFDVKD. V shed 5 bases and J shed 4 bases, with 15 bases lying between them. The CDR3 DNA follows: TGTGCCACCAGTGGAAGCAGGGTAGGTTCAGATACGCAGTATTTT. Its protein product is CATSGSRVGSDTQYF.

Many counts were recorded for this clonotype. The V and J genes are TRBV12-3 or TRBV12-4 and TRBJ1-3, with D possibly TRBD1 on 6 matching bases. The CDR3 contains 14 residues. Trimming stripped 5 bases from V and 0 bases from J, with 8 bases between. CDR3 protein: CASSPDSSGNTIYF. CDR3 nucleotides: TGTGCCAGCAGTCCGGACAGCTCTGGAAACACCATATATTTT.

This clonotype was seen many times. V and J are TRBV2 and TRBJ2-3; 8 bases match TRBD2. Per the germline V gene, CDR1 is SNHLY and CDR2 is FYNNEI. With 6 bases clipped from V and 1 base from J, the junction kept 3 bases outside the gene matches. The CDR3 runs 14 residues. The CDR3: CASRAAGGTDTQYF. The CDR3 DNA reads TGTGCCAGCAGGGCAGCGGGAGGCACAGATACGCAGTATTTT.

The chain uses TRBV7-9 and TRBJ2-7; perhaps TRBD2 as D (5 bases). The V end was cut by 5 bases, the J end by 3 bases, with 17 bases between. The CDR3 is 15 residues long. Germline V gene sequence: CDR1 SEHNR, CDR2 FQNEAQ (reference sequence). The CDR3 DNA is TGTGCCAGCAGCCTACTAATCGGGGTCTACTACGAGCAGTACTTC. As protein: CASSLLIGVYYEQYF. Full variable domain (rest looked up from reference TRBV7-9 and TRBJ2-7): DTGVSQNPRHKITKRGQNVTFRCDPISEHNRLYWYRQTLGQGPEFLTYFQNEAQLEKSRLLSDRFSAERPKGSFSTLEIQRTEQGDSAMYLCASSLLIGVYYEQYFGPGTRLTVT.

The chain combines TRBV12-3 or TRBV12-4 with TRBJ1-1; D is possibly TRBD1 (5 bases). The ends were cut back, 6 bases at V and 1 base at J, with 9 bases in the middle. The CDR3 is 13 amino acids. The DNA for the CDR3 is TGTGCCAGCAGGAGGGACGGGAACACTGAAGCTTTCTTT. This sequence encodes CASRRDGNTEAFF.

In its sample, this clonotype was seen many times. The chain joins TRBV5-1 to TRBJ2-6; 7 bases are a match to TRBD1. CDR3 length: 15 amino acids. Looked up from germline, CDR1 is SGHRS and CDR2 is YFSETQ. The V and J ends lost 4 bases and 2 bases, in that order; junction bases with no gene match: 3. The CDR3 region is CASSLGGAGANVLTF. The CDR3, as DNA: TGCGCCAGCAGCCTAGGGGGCGCTGGGGCCAACGTCCTGACTTTC.

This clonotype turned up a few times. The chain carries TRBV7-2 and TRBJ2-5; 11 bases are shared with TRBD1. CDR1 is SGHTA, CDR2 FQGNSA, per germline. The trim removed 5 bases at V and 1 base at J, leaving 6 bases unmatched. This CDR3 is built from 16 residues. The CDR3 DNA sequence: TGTGCCAGCAGCGACGGGACAGGGGGATTCCAAGAGACCCAGTACTTC. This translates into CASSDGTGGFQETQYF.

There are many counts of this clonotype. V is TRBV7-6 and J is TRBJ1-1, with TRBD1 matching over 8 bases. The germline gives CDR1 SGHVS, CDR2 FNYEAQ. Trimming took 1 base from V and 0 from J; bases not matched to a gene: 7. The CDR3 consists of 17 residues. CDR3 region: CASSLVRGQSMNTEAFF. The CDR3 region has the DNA TGTGCCAGCAGCTTAGTCAGGGGGCAGTCCATGAACACTGAAGCTTTCTTT.

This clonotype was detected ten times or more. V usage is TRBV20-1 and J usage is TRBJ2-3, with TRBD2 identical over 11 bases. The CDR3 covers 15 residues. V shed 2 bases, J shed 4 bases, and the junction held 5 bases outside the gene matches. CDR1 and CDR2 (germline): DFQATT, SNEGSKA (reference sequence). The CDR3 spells CSARTSGSVSDTQYF. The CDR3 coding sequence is TGCAGTGCTAGAACTAGCGGGAGTGTGTCAGATACGCAGTATTTT.

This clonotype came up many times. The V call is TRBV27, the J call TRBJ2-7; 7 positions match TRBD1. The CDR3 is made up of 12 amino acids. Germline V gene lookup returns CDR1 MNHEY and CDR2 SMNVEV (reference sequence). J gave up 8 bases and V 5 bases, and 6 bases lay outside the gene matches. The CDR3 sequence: CASSPTGEKQYF. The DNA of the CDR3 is TGTGCCAGCAGTCCCACAGGGGAAAAGCAGTACTTC.

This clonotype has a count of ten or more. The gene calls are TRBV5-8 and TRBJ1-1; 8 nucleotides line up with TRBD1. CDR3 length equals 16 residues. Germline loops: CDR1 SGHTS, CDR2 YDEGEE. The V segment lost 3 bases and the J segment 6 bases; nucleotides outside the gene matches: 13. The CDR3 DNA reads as TGTGCCAGCAGCTCAACAGGGGGGCTGTATTACCCTGAAGCTTTCTTT. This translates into CASSSTGGLYYPEAFF.

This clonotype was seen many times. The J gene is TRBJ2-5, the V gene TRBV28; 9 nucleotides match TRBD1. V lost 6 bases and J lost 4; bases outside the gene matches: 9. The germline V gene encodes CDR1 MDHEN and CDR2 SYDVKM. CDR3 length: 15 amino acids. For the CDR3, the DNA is TGTGCCAGCAGCAAAACAGGGGGCGCGGGAGAGACCCAGTACTTC. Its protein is CASSKTGGAGETQYF.

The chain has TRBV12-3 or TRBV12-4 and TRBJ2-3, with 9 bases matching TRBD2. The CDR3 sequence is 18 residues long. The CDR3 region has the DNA TGTACCTTCAGTTTCATGCGCGGGAGGGCCGAAAGGGCAGATACGCAGTATTTT. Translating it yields CTFSFMRGRAERADTQYF.

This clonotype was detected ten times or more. The CDR3 nucleotides are TGTGCCATCAGTGAGAATAGGGGATACAGCAATGAGCAGTTCTTC. Its translation: CAISENRGYSNEQFF. The chain joins TRBV10-3 to TRBJ2-1, with D possibly matching TRBD1 (5 bases). V lost 2 bases, J lost 6 bases, and 14 bases lay in between. Germline loops: CDR1 ENHRY, CDR2 SYGVKD. The CDR3 spans 15 residues.

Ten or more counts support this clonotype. This chain's CDR3 is CASSPLLANEQFF. The CDR3, as DNA: TGTGCCAGCAGCCCTCTTCTGGCGAATGAGCAGTTCTTC. The chain couples TRBV14 to TRBJ2-1, with D unclear. Trimming pared 4 bases from V and 7 bases from J, leaving 11 bases between. CDR1 and CDR2 from the germline V gene are SGHDN and FVKESK. The CDR3 length is 13 residues.

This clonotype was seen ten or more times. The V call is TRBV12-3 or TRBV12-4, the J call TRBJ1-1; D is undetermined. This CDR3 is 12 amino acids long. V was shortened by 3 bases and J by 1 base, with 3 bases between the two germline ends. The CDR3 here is CASSLQNTEAFF. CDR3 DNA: TGTGCCAGCAGTTTGCAGAACACTGAAGCTTTCTTT.